This T cell receptor (beta chain) was observed in a study of T cells in Graves' hyperthyroidism and ophthalmopathy. Overall study context: Peripheral blood collection took place at initial diagnosis, before any treatment. Study-level results: For ophthalmopathy, model prediction preceded onset by a median about six months.

In this sample, this clonotype turned up many times. What it binds is unknown. Amplification of TCR beta CDR3 regions was performed using RNA transcripts as template. Initially, a first-round RT-PCR of the TCR CDR3 employed the HTBI primer set. Via MiXCR, TCRdb re-called the multiplex PCR reads, giving one row per CDR3 protein. The sample contains approximately 640,000 distinct CDR3 sequences, 15% to 20% of which appear only once. V gave up 4 bases and J gave up 5 bases, with 14 bases separating them. In germline, CDR1 is MDHEN, CDR2 SYDVKM. This CDR3 spans 14 amino acids. Stable Graves' hyperthyroidism meant no ophthalmopathy progression within 18 months.

The receptor was derived from a woman aged 25-40 years with Graves' hyperthyroidism. Sequencing used blood. The chain joins TRBV28 to TRBJ1-2; the D gene is possibly TRBD1 (5 bases). CDR3 sequence: CASSSRPRGYGYTF. CDR3 bases: TGTGCCAGCAGTTCACGGCCGAGGGGATATGGCTACACCTTC.